The 30 T cell receptor beta chains listed next were all sequenced from one sample in a study of PD-1 blockade in classical Hodgkin lymphoma. TCRdb keeps only in-frame clones here, not all; method: immunoSEQ multiplex PCR. The table lists about 19,000 clones, 75% to 90% of them singletons. Stated time point: cycle 4 day 1 (C4D1), after less than seven weeks of nivolumab. Brentuximab vedotin exposure varied, and every patient relapsed after autologous stem cell transplantation. Purified CD4+ T cells were obtained from thawed PBMCs through magnetic negative selection. The sample was CD4+ T cells from blood, taken before the fourth cycle of nivolumab. Receptor source: a human donor with classical Hodgkin lymphoma.

For the CDR3, the DNA is TGTGCCAGCAGCGCGGGACAGGTCAACACTGAAGCTTTCTTT. It encodes CASSAGQVNTEAFF. The chain employs TRBV7-3 and TRBJ1-1; 8 bases align to TRBD1. This CDR3 has 14 amino acids. In germline, CDR1 is SGHTA, CDR2 FQGTGA. The ends lost 5 bases at V and 2 bases at J; junction bases unmatched: 4.

This rearrangement joins TRBV6-4 to TRBJ2-2, with TRBD2 identical over 16 bases. Germline trimming cut 7 bases from V and 4 bases from J; bases unmatched to any gene: 12. The CDR3 runs to 19 residues. The V gene's germline CDR1 is MRHNA and CDR2 SNTAGT. The CDR3 DNA reads TGTGCCAGCAAGCTACAGGGACTAGCGGGAGGGCCGTTCACCGGGGAGCTGTTTTTT. Translated, it gives CASKLQGLAGGPFTGELFF.

The V call is TRBV6-1, the J call TRBJ2-3; D call uncertain. CDR3 length: 13 amino acids. Trimming removed 0 bases from V and 5 bases from J, with 6 bases in between. Germline loops: CDR1 MNHNS, CDR2 SASEGT. The CDR3 here is CASSEAPRDTQYF. The DNA of the CDR3 is TGTGCCAGCAGTGAAGCTCCCCGAGATACGCAGTATTTT.

The chain employs TRBV6-5 and TRBJ2-7; 7 bases agree with TRBD1. The V segment lost 6 bases and the J segment 0 bases; nucleotides outside the gene matches: 8. The CDR3 length is 15 residues. The germline V gene encodes CDR1 MNHEY and CDR2 SVGAGI. CDR3 DNA sequence: TGTGCCAGCAGCACAACCGACAGGGTCTCCTACGAGCAGTACTTC. It is translated as CASSTTDRVSYEQYF.

A single count supports this clone. The chain is built from TRBV5-1 and TRBJ2-7; D ambiguous. The CDR3 loop spans 15 amino acids. The V and J ends lost 0 bases and 1 base respectively, with 11 bases between them. CDR1 SGHRS and CDR2 YFSETQ come from the germline V gene. CDR3: CASSLGHLGSYEQYF. CDR3 DNA sequence: TGCGCCAGCAGCTTGGGCCATCTAGGATCCTACGAGCAGTACTTC.

This sequence joins TRBV19 and TRBJ1-5; 7 nucleotides line up with TRBD1. The junction had 11 bases not matched to a gene; V was cut back by 6 bases and J by 3 bases. CDR1 is LNHDA, CDR2 SQIVND, per germline (reference sequence). The CDR3 covers 16 residues. The DNA for the CDR3 is TGTGCCAGTAGCGCGGAACAGGGGAGGGTCAATCAGCCCCAGCATTTT. This encodes CASSAEQGRVNQPQHF. Using reference TRBV19 and TRBJ1-5 for the parts outside the CDR3, the full variable domain is DGGITQSPKYLFRKEGQNVTLSCEQNLNHDAMYWYRQDPGQGLRLIYYSQIVNDFQKGDIAEGYSVSREKKESFPLTVTSAQKNPTAFYLCASSAEQGRVNQPQHFGDGTRLSIL.

This sequence joins TRBV6-1 and TRBJ1-1; no definite D call. The germline gives CDR1 MNHNS, CDR2 SASEGT. V dropped 3 bases and J dropped 7 bases, with 18 bases sitting between them. There are 15 residues in the CDR3. The CDR3 coding sequence is TGTGCCAGCAGTGAGCTATCCTCGAACGCGGGTGAAGCTTTCTTT. It encodes CASSELSSNAGEAFF.

J is TRBJ1-5 and V is TRBV4-1; 10 bases match TRBD1. V shed 3 bases and J 1 base; nucleotides not matched to a gene: 9. Germline V gene lookup returns CDR1 MGHRA and CDR2 YSYEKL. This CDR3 has 18 residues. The CDR3 loop reads CASSQGTGAIGSNQPQHF. DNA of the CDR3: TGCGCCAGCAGCCAGGGGACAGGGGCAATTGGGAGCAATCAGCCCCAGCATTTT.

V gene TRBV7-9 combines with J gene TRBJ2-1; D is unclear. Germline V lookup: CDR1 SEHNR, CDR2 FQNEAQ (reference sequence). V gave up 1 base and J gave up 0 bases, with 10 bases separating them. The CDR3 has 16 amino acids. The CDR3 loop reads CASSLVLAPSYNEQFF. Here the CDR3 DNA reads TGTGCCAGCAGCTTAGTCTTGGCCCCCTCCTACAATGAGCAGTTCTTC.

This chain links TRBV18 with TRBJ2-1; no definite D call. The CDR3 has 14 amino acids. Germline CDR1 reads KGHSH; CDR2 reads LQKENI. Trimming removed 3 bases from V and 3 bases from J, with 9 bases in between. CDR3 bases: TGTGCCAGCTCACCCACGCGGCTCTACAATGAGCAGTTCTTC. Protein sequence: CASSPTRLYNEQFF. The variable domain in full, with the rest retrieved from reference TRBV18 and TRBJ2-1, is NAGVMQNPRHLVRRRGQEARLRCSPMKGHSHVYWYRQLPEEGLKFMVYLQKENIIDESGMPKERFSAEFPKEGPSILRIQQVVRGDSAAYFCASSPTRLYNEQFFGPGTRLTVL.

This clone was recorded once. This rearrangement joins TRBV19 to TRBJ1-1; 7 bases align to TRBD1. Trimming at V came to 4 bases and at J to 3 bases, leaving 5 bases not matched to a gene. Germline lookup yields CDR1 LNHDA and CDR2 SQIVND (reference sequence). The CDR3 spans 14 residues. The CDR3 protein is CASSTTGRDTEAFF. The CDR3 bases are TGTGCCAGTAGTACGACAGGGAGGGACACTGAAGCTTTCTTT.

The chain uses TRBV5-1 and TRBJ1-1, with D possibly matching TRBD1 (5 bases). The germline V and J ends were trimmed by 4 bases and 7 bases, with 11 bases remaining between them. This CDR3 contains 12 residues. CDR1 SGHRS and CDR2 YFSETQ come from the germline V gene. This chain's CDR3 is CASSRDFGEAFF. CDR3 DNA sequence: TGCGCCAGCAGCAGGGACTTTGGTGAAGCTTTCTTT.

This clone has more than one count but fewer than ten. The same CDR3 arises from other DNA sequences in this sample as well. V is TRBV30 and J is TRBJ1-4; D remains ambiguous. Germline-derived CDR1 and CDR2 are GTSNPN and SVGIG (reference sequence). This CDR3 comprises 11 residues. V was trimmed by 0 bases and J by 7 bases, leaving 3 bases between them. CDR3 sequence: CAWSVGEKLFF. In DNA, the CDR3 is TGTGCCTGGAGTGTAGGTGAAAAACTGTTTTTT. The whole variable domain, remainder taken from reference TRBV30 and TRBJ1-4, is SQTIHQWPATLVQPVGSPLSLECTVEGTSNPNLYWYRQAAGRGLQLLFYSVGIGQISSEVPQNLSASRPQDRQFILSSKKLLLSDSGFYLCAWSVGEKLFFGSGTQLSVL.

The chain recombines TRBV5-1 with TRBJ1-2, with TRBD1 identical over 7 bases. This CDR3 comprises 15 residues. Trimming removed 1 base from V and 7 bases from J; junction bases left unmatched: 10. Germline CDR1 is SGHRS and CDR2 is YFSETQ. CDR3 residues: CASSLIAGGLGGYTF. In DNA, the CDR3 is TGCGCCAGCAGCTTGATCGCAGGGGGTTTGGGTGGCTACACCTTC.

This clone appeared a single time. This chain links TRBV9 with TRBJ1-5; TRBD1 matches 7 bases. J lost 3 bases, V lost 4 bases, and 10 bases had no gene match. This CDR3 comprises 16 residues. Per germline, CDR1 SGDLS and CDR2 YYNGEE. CDR3 coding DNA: TGTGCCAGCAGCCAAAATGAGGGGGCCTTCAATCAGCCCCAGCATTTT. Its protein product is CASSQNEGAFNQPQHF.

The CDR3 DNA reads TGTGCCAGCGGGGGGCTTTCAAGGTTCTTC. This translates into CASGGLSRFF. V is TRBV28 and J is TRBJ2-1, with D tentatively TRBD1 or TRBD2 (6 bases each). Trimming left V 8 bases short and J 15 bases short, with 14 bases between. The CDR3 contains 10 residues. CDR1 is MDHEN, CDR2 SYDVKM, per germline.

This clone was observed a handful of times. The chain has TRBV7-9 and TRBJ1-2; D call uncertain. The CDR3 has 15 amino acids. CDR1 is SEHNR, CDR2 FQNEAQ, per germline (reference sequence). Trimming pared 1 base from V and 3 bases from J, leaving 12 bases between. CDR3 amino acids: CASSLDSSRDYGYTF. DNA of the CDR3: TGTGCCAGCAGCTTAGACAGCAGTCGGGACTATGGCTACACCTTC.

V gene TRBV6-1 combines with J gene TRBJ2-7, with 7 bases matching TRBD2. V trimming: 5 bases; J trimming: 3 bases; junction bases outside the gene matches: 4. CDR1 is MNHNS and CDR2 is SASEGT in the germline V gene. This CDR3 is built from 13 residues. CDR3 amino acids: CASSRDYDYEQYF. In DNA, the CDR3 is TGTGCCAGCAGTCGGGACTATGACTACGAGCAGTACTTC.

This clone was observed a handful of times. The chain carries TRBV9 and TRBJ1-3; D is undetermined. Germline CDR1 is SGDLS and CDR2 is YYNGEE. The CDR3 spans 13 residues. V gave up 2 bases and J gave up 0 bases, with 3 bases separating them. Here the CDR3 DNA reads TGTGCCAGCAGCGTTGACTCTGGAAACACCATATATTTT. It translates to CASSVDSGNTIYF.

V is TRBV7-9 and J is TRBJ2-1; perhaps D is TRBD1 or TRBD2 (5 bases each). Trimming took 2 bases from V and 5 from J, leaving 22 bases between them. The CDR3 runs to 18 residues. Per the germline V gene, CDR1 is SEHNR and CDR2 is FQNEAQ (reference sequence). CDR3 in amino acids: CASSLLTPGPRPNNEQFF. The CDR3 DNA reads as TGTGCCAGCAGCTTACTTACACCGGGACCCCGCCCTAACAATGAGCAGTTCTTC.

This rearrangement joins TRBV30 to TRBJ2-7; 11 nucleotides match TRBD1. J gave up 4 bases and V 3 bases, and 14 bases lay outside the gene matches. This CDR3 is 17 amino acids long. Germline CDR1 GTSNPN, CDR2 SVGIG (reference sequence). The CDR3 nucleotides read TGTGCCTGGAGCCCTCTTATCTGGGGGACAGGGGGGTACGAGCAGTACTTC. It encodes CAWSPLIWGTGGYEQYF.

The chain joins TRBV28 to TRBJ1-1; TRBD1 might be the D (6 bases). Trimming removed 6 bases from V and 1 base from J, with 18 bases in between. CDR3 length: 16 residues. Germline lookup yields CDR1 MDHEN and CDR2 SYDVKM. The CDR3 is CASSPLVGGGNTEAFF. For the CDR3, the DNA is TGTGCCAGCAGCCCATTGGTCGGGGGCGGGAACACTGAAGCTTTCTTT.

In regard to this clone: The junction differs from germline at one of its ends, possibly a read error. This sequence joins TRBV7-8 and TRBJ2-5; no clear D. The CDR3 is 12 residues long. CDR1 is SGHVS and CDR2 is FQNEAQ in the germline V gene. DNA for the CDR3: TGTGCCAGCAGCTTACGTGCGGCCGGACGAGACTTC. Its translation: CASSLRAAGRDF. The full variable domain, rest sourced from reference TRBV7-8 and TRBJ2-5, is GAGVSQSPRYKVAKRGQDVALRCDPISGHVSLFWYQQALGQGPEFLTYFQNEAQLDKSGLPSDRFFAERPEGSVSTLKIQRTQQEDSAVYLCASSLRAAGRDFGPGTRLLVL.

The chain carries TRBV29-1 and TRBJ1-5, with TRBD1 matching 7 bases. Looked up from germline, CDR1 is SQVTM and CDR2 is ANQGSEA. Trimming removed 5 bases from V and 0 bases from J; junction bases left unmatched: 4. CDR3 length equals 14 residues. CDR3 amino acids: CSVQGGDSNQPQHF. The CDR3 DNA sequence: TGCAGCGTTCAGGGGGGGGATAGCAATCAGCCCCAGCATTTT.

This rearrangement joins TRBV5-6 to TRBJ1-2; maybe TRBD1 (5 bases). V shed 5 bases and J shed 8 bases, with 13 bases lying between them. CDR3 length: 12 amino acids. Germline V gene sequence: CDR1 SGHDT, CDR2 YYEEEE. The CDR3 DNA follows: TGTGCCAGCAGGTTGACAGATGACGGCTACACCTTC. Its translation: CASRLTDDGYTF.

This chain joins TRBV6-6 and TRBJ1-5; 7 bases are a match to TRBD1. The germline V gene has CDR1 MNHNY and CDR2 SVGAGI (reference sequence). The V segment lost 7 bases and the J segment 3 bases; nucleotides outside the gene matches: 12. The CDR3 consists of 16 residues. DNA for the CDR3: TGTGCCAGCACCACCCGCTATGGACAGGACAATCAGCCCCAGCATTTT. It codes for CASTTRYGQDNQPQHF.

The chain couples TRBV14 to TRBJ2-1; either TRBD1 or TRBD2 may fit D (5 bases each). The CDR3 runs 16 residues. V shed 4 bases and J shed 5 bases, with 18 bases lying between them. Germline V CDR1 and CDR2: SGHDN, FVKESK. DNA of the CDR3: TGTGCCAGCAGCCCTCATCGGGGTAGCAGGGACAATGAGCAGTTCTTC. Its translation is CASSPHRGSRDNEQFF.

The chain joins TRBV6-6 to TRBJ1-2; 7 positions match TRBD1. CDR3 length equals 13 residues. The J segment lost 7 bases and the V segment lost 6 bases, leaving 8 bases of the junction unmatched. CDR1 is MNHNY and CDR2 is SVGAGI in the germline V gene (reference sequence). The CDR3 region is CASSPGGGAGYTF. CDR3 in DNA: TGTGCCAGCAGCCCGGGAGGGGGCGCTGGCTACACCTTC.

V is TRBV10-3 and J is TRBJ1-2, with D hard to call. Trimming shortened V by 2 bases and J by 6 bases, and 10 bases separated the two germline ends. From germline, CDR1 is ENHRY and CDR2 SYGVKD. This CDR3 region has 13 residues. CDR3 amino acids: CAISETRVDGYTF. The CDR3 DNA follows: TGTGCCATCAGTGAGACTAGGGTGGATGGCTACACCTTC.

J is TRBJ2-1 and V is TRBV19, with 10 bases identical to TRBD2. The CDR3 runs to 15 residues. V gave up 4 bases and J gave up 3 bases; unmatched junction bases: 3. Germline CDR1 LNHDA, CDR2 SQIVND (reference sequence). CDR3 coding DNA: TGTGCCAGTAGTAGGACTAGCGGAGTCTACAATGAGCAGTTCTTC. The encoded protein is CASSRTSGVYNEQFF.